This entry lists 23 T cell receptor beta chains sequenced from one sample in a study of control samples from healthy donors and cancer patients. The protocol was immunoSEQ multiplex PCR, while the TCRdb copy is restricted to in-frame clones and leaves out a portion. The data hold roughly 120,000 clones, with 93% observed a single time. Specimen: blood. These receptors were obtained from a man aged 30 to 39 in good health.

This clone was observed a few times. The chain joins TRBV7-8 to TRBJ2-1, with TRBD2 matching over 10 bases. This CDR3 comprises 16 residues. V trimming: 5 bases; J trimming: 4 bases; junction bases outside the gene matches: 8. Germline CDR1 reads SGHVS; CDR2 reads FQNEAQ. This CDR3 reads CASSLRTSGDYNEQFF. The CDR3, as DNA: TGTGCCAGCAGCCTACGGACTAGCGGAGATTACAATGAGCAGTTCTTC.

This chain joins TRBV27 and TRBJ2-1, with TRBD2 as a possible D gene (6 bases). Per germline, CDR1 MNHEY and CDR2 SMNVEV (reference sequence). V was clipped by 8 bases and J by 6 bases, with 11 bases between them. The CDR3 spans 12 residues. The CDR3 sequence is CASRRLGNEQFF. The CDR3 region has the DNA TGTGCCAGCCGAAGACTAGGCAATGAGCAGTTCTTC.

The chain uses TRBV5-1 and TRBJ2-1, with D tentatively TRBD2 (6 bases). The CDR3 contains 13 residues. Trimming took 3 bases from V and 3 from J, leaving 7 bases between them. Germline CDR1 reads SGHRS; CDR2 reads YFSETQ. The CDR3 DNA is TGCGCCAGCAGCTACGGGAGCTACAATGAGCAGTTCTTC. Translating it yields CASSYGSYNEQFF.

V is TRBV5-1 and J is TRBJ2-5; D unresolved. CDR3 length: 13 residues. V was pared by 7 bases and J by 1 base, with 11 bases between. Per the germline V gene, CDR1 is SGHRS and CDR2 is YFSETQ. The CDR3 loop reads CASSRQVQETQYF. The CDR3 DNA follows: TGCGCCAGCTCCAGACAAGTCCAAGAGACCCAGTACTTC.

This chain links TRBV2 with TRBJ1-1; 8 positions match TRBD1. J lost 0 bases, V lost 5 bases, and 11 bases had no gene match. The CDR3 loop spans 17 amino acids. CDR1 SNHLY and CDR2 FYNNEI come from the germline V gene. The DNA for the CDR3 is TGTGCCAGCAGTCATGGACAGGGCATGAGCATGAACACTGAAGCTTTCTTT. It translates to CASSHGQGMSMNTEAFF.

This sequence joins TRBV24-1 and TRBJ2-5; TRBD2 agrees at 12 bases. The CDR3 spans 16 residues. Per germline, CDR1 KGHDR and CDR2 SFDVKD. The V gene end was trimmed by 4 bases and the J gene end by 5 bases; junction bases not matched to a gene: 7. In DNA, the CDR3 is TGTGCCACCAGTGACCCCACTAGCGGGGGGTTGGAGACCCAGTACTTC. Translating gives CATSDPTSGGLETQYF.

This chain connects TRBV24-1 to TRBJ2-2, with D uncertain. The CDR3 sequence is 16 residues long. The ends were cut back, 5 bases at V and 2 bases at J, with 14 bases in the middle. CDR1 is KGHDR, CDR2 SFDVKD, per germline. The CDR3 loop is CATSAVEGDNTGELFF. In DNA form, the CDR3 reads TGTGCCACCAGTGCCGTCGAAGGTGATAACACCGGGGAGCTGTTTTTT.

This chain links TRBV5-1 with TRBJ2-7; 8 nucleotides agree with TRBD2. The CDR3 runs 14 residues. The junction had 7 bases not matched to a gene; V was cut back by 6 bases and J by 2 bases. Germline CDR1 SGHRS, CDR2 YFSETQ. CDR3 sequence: CASTSAGGAYEQYF. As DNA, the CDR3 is TGCGCCAGCACCTCCGCCGGGGGGGCCTACGAGCAGTACTTC.

The CDR3 DNA reads TGTGCCAGCAGTCCCTCCGGAAGGGGCTCTAACTATGGCTACACCTTC. Protein sequence: CASSPSGRGSNYGYTF. The V gene is TRBV27, the J gene TRBJ1-2; a possible D gene is TRBD1 (5 bases). The V gene's germline CDR1 is MNHEY and CDR2 SMNVEV (reference sequence). V lost 5 bases to trimming and J lost 0 bases, with 16 bases between them. The CDR3 sequence is 16 residues long.

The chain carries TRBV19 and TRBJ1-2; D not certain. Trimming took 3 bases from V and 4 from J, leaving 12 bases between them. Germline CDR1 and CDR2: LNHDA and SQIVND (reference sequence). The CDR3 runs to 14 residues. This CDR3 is CASSITSGGYGYTF. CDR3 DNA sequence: TGTGCCAGTAGTATTACCTCTGGCGGCTATGGCTACACCTTC.

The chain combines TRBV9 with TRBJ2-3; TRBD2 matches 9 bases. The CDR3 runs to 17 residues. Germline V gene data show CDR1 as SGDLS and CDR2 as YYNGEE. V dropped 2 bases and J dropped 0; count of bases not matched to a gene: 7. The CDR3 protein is CASSVDKRGESTDTQYF. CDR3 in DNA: TGTGCCAGCAGCGTGGATAAGCGGGGGGAAAGCACAGATACGCAGTATTTT. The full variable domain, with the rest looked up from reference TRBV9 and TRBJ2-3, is DSGVTQTPKHLITATGQRVTLRCSPRSGDLSVYWYQQSLDQGLQFLIQYYNGEERAKGNILERFSAQQFPDLHSELNLSSLELGDSALYFCASSVDKRGESTDTQYFGPGTRLTVL.

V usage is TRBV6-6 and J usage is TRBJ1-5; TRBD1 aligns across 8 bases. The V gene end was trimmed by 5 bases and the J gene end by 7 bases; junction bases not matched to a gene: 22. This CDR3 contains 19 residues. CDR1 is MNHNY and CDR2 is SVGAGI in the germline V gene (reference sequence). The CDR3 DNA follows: TGTGCCAGCAGTCGAAATTTGGGACAGGCAGACTCGAAGGGGCAGCCCCAGCATTTT. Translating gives CASSRNLGQADSKGQPQHF.

The CDR3 spells CASSLSTGQGFYEQYF. The CDR3 region has the DNA TGTGCCAGCAGTTTATCGACCGGACAGGGGTTCTACGAGCAGTACTTC. V is TRBV27 and J is TRBJ2-7; 9 bases map to TRBD1. This CDR3 is 16 amino acids long. J gave up 3 bases and V 0 bases, and 6 bases lay outside the gene matches. Germline values: CDR1 MNHEY, CDR2 SMNVEV (reference sequence).

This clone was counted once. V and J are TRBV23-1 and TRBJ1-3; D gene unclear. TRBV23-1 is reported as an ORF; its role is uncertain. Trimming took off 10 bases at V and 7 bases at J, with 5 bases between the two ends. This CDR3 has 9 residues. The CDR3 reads CAIGNTIYF. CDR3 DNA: TGCGCCATCGGTAACACCATATATTTT.

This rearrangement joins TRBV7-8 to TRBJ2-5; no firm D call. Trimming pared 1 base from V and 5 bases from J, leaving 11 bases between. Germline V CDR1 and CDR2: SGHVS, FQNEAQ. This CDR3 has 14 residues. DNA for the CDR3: TGTGCCAGCAGCTTAGAAGGTGGATGGGAGACCCAGTACTTC. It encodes CASSLEGGWETQYF.

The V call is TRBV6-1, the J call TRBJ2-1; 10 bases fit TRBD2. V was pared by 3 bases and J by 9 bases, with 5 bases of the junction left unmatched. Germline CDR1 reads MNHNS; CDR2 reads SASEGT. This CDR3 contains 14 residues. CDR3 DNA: TGTGCCAGCAGTGATCAGCGGGGGGGCGGTGAGCAGTTCTTC. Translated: CASSDQRGGGEQFF.

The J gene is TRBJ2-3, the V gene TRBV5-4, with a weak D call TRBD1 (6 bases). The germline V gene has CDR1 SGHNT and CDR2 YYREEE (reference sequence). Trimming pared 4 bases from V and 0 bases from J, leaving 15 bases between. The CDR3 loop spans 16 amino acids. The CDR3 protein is CASSNPGASSTDTQYF. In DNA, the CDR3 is TGTGCCAGCAGCAATCCAGGGGCGAGTAGCACAGATACGCAGTATTTT. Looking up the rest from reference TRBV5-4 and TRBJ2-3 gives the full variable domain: ETGVTQSPTHLIKTRGQQVTLRCSSQSGHNTVSWYQQALGQGPQFIFQYYREEENGRGNFPPRFSGLQFPNYSSELNVNALELDDSALYLCASSNPGASSTDTQYFGPGTRLTVL.

CDR3 DNA: TGTGCCAGCAGCTTAGCTAGGACAGGGTTGAGGAACACTGAAGCTTTCTTT. It codes for CASSLARTGLRNTEAFF. The chain links TRBV11-2 to TRBJ1-1; 8 nucleotides agree with TRBD1. Germline CDR1 reads SGHAT; CDR2 reads FQNNGV. CDR3 length equals 17 residues. V lost 1 base and J lost 1; bases outside the gene matches: 8. Complete variable domain (other parts from reference TRBV11-2 and TRBJ1-1): EAGVAQSPRYKIIEKRQSVAFWCNPISGHATLYWYQQILGQGPKLLIQFQNNGVVDDSQLPKDRFSAERLKGVDSTLKIQPAKLEDSAVYLCASSLARTGLRNTEAFFGQGTRLTVV.

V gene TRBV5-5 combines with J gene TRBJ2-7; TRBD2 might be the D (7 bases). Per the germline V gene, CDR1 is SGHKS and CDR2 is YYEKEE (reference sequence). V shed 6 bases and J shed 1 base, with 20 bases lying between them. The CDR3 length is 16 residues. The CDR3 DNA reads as TGTGCCAGCACCTGGGGGCCCCTAGCGGTGTCCTACGAGCAGTACGTC. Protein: CASTWGPLAVSYEQYV.

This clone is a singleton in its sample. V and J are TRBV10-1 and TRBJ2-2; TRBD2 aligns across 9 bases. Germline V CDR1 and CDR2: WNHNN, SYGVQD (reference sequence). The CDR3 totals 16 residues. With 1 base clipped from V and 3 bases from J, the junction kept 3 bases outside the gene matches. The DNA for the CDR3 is TGCGCCAGCAGTGAGTTGAGACTAGCGGACACCGGGGAGCTGTTTTTT. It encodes CASSELRLADTGELFF.

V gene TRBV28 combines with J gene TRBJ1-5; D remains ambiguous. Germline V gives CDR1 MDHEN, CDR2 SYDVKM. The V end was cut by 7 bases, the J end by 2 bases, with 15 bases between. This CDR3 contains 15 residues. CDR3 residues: CASKRGYGGNQPQHF. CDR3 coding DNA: TGTGCCAGCAAGCGAGGGTATGGGGGCAATCAGCCCCAGCATTTT.

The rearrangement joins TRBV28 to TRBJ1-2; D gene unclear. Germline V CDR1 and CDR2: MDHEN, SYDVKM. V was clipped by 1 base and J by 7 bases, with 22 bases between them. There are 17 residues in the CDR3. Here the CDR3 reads CASSLYARGLGGGGYTF. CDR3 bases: TGTGCCAGCAGTTTATACGCCAGAGGGTTGGGCGGAGGTGGCTACACCTTC.

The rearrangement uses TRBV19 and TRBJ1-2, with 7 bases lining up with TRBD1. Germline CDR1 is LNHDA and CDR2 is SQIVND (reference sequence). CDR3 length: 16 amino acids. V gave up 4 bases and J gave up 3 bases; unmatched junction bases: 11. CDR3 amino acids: CASSKGQLFNDYGYTF. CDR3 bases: TGTGCCAGTAGTAAGGGACAGCTGTTCAACGACTATGGCTACACCTTC.